This record looks at one TCR beta chain sequence and its context. Germline CDR1 reads LGHDT; CDR2 reads YNNKEL (reference sequence). Germline trimming cut 4 bases from V and 2 bases from J; bases unmatched to any gene: 2. The CDR3 has 15 amino acids. In the source study's methods: Amplification of reference gene primers was used by the study to estimate nucleated cell counts. Sequencing was performed with immunoSEQ multiplex PCR; in TCRdb, only in-frame clones are kept and a portion is missing. The D gene and trimming were derived from the DNA, and the V and J assignments and clone size from that table. Here the sample spans some 260,000 clones, more than 60% being singletons. This sample stems from a study of blood T cell repertoires in COVID-19. Study-wide context: The cDNA or gDNA used as material had been derived from T cells, B-cell-depleted T cells, or PBMCs.

The receptor was isolated from a woman aged 40 to 50 with active or convalescent COVID-19. The sequenced sample consisted of peripheral blood. The genes are TRBV3-1 (or the pseudogene TRBV3-2) and TRBJ2-1; 10 bases are a match to TRBD1. CDR3 sequence reads: CASSRGTGAYNEQFF. CDR3 coding DNA: TGTGCCAGCAGCCGTGGGACAGGGGCCTACAATGAGCAGTTCTTC.